These 3 T cell receptor beta chains share one sample of origin, sequenced in a study of T-cell reconstitution after alpha-beta-depleted transplantation in children. Construction of the TCRbeta library involved unique molecular identifiers. TCRdb re-analysed the PCR reads in MiXCR, keeping a single row per CDR3 protein. Altogether about 490,000 distinct CDR3 sequences are present, about 10% being singletons, with the ten largest covering around 2.2%. The material was PBMCs, obtained before TCRalphabeta/CD19-depleted stem cell transplant. Receptors were obtained from a child under 10 years old with inherited bone marrow failure, due to receive a stem cell transplant.

The count of this clonotype is one. The rearrangement joins TRBV18 to TRBJ2-1; TRBD2 agrees at 8 bases. Germline values: CDR1 KGHSH, CDR2 LQKENI. The CDR3 contains 17 residues. V dropped 2 bases and J dropped 4; count of bases not matched to a gene: 10. The CDR3 DNA follows: TGTGCCAGCTCACCATTTTCCCTTACTAGCGGATACAATGAGCAGTTCTTC. Translating it yields CASSPFSLTSGYNEQFF.

This clonotype has at least ten counts. The genes are TRBV28 and TRBJ2-3; no definite D call. The CDR3 is made up of 12 amino acids. Germline V gives CDR1 MDHEN, CDR2 SYDVKM. V lost 8 bases, J lost 2 bases, and 8 bases lay in between. The CDR3 loop reads CASDQNTDTQYF. CDR3 sequence (DNA): TGTGCCAGCGACCAAAACACAGATACGCAGTATTTT. Full variable domain (missing parts from reference TRBV28 and TRBJ2-3): DVKVTQSSRYLVKRTGEKVFLECVQDMDHENMFWYRQDPGLGLRLIYFSYDVKMKEKGDIPEGYSVSREKKERFSLILESASTNQTSMYLCASDQNTDTQYFGPGTRLTVL.

This clonotype was counted a few times. The V gene is TRBV7-6, the J gene TRBJ2-3; D gene ambiguous. There are 15 residues in the CDR3. Germline-derived CDR1 and CDR2 are SGHVS and FNYEAQ. V was shortened by 6 bases and J by 2 bases, with 15 bases between the two germline ends. CDR3: CASSRLPGPTDTQYF. In DNA, the CDR3 is TGTGCCAGCAGTCGCTTACCCGGTCCCACAGATACGCAGTATTTT.